The 6 T cell receptor beta chains presented below share a single source sample, sequenced in a study of blood T cells in healthy people across ages. The second PCR ran about 7 to 12 cycles with a sample-barcoded 5' primer and J-beta primers. MiXCR was run by TCRdb on the 5' RACE reads, yielding one entry per CDR3 protein. The sample carries about 970,000 distinct CDR3 sequences, roughly 51% recorded once. Sequenced sample: blood. Receptors originate from a woman aged 60 to 75 in good health.

This clonotype was picked up one time. This sequence joins TRBV18 and TRBJ2-1; 8 positions match TRBD2. The ends lost 3 bases at V and 5 bases at J; junction bases unmatched: 3. This CDR3 contains 14 residues. The germline CDR1 and CDR2 sequences are KGHSH and LQKENI. The CDR3 region is CASSPSGTNNEQFF. The CDR3 DNA sequence: TGTGCCAGCTCACCTAGCGGGACAAACAATGAGCAGTTCTTC.

This chain uses TRBV27 with TRBJ2-1, with D possibly TRBD1 on 5 matching bases. This CDR3 is built from 15 residues. The V end lost 5 bases, the J end lost 2 bases, and 13 bases lay between the germline ends. Per germline, CDR1 MNHEY and CDR2 SMNVEV (reference sequence). CDR3 DNA sequence: TGTGCCAGCAGTCCGGACATAACCCCCTACAATGAGCAGTTCTTC. Translated: CASSPDITPYNEQFF.

This clonotype was counted between two and nine times. The chain uses TRBV20-1 and TRBJ2-1, with TRBD2 matching over 7 bases. The J segment lost 3 bases and the V segment lost 6 bases, leaving 11 bases of the junction unmatched. The CDR3 contains 15 residues. Looked up from germline, CDR1 is DFQATT and CDR2 is SNEGSKA (reference sequence). The CDR3 DNA reads as TGCAGTGCCCCACGGCGCGGGAGTCACTACAATGAGCAGTTCTTC. Its protein is CSAPRRGSHYNEQFF.

This clonotype was seen many times. The V call is TRBV3-1, the J call TRBJ2-7, with D unclear. Per germline, CDR1 LGHDT and CDR2 YNNKEL (reference sequence). V lost 1 base to trimming and J lost 2 bases, with 9 bases between them. The CDR3 runs to 14 residues. The CDR3 DNA sequence: TGTGCCAGCAGCCAAGCGGTAGCCCCCTACGAGCAGTACTTC. The encoded protein is CASSQAVAPYEQYF.

CDR3 DNA: TGCAGTGCCCAACCCTACCTAGATAGCACAGATACGCAGTATTTT. Translation: CSAQPYLDSTDTQYF. The gene calls are TRBV20-1 and TRBJ2-3, with D unresolved. This CDR3 has 15 residues. Per germline, CDR1 DFQATT and CDR2 SNEGSKA (reference sequence). V lost 6 bases to trimming and J lost 0 bases, with 16 bases between them.

The chain has TRBV28 and TRBJ2-7; D might be TRBD2 (6 bases). Trimming took 6 bases from V and 2 from J, leaving 14 bases between them. Germline values: CDR1 MDHEN, CDR2 SYDVKM. The CDR3 consists of 14 residues. CDR3 protein: CASRPASETYEQYF. The CDR3 DNA reads as TGTGCCAGCAGACCCGCTAGCGAGACCTACGAGCAGTACTTC.